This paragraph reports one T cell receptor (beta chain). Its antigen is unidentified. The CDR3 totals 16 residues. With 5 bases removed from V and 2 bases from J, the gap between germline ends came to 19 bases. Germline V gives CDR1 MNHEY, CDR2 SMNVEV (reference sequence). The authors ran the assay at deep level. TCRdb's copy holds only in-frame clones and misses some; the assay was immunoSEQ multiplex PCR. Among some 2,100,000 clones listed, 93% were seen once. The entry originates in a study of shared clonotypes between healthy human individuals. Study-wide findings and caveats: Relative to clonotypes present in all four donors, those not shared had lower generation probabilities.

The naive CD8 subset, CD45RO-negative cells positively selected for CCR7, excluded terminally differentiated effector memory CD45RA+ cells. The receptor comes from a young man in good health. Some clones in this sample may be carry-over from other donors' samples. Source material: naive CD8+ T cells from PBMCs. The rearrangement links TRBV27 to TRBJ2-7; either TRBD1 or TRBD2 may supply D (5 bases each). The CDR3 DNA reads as TGTGCCAGCAGTACAGGCCGAGACGGGAACCCCTACGAGCAGTACTTC. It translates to CASSTGRDGNPYEQYF.